The clone carrying this TCR beta chain was seen a few times. Its antigen is currently unknown. The study, taken as a whole, reports: Tumor-infiltrating Treg TCR alpha and beta sequences overlapped most with tumor naive CD4+ T cells, then blood naive.

The CDR3 runs to 14 residues. V was trimmed by 6 bases and J by 6 bases, leaving 15 bases between them. CDR1 and CDR2 from the germline V gene are MNHNS and SASEGT. TCRdb re-called the 5' RACE reads with MiXCR, one entry per CDR3 protein. The table records about 50,000 distinct CDR3 sequences, 28% of them present only once. This receptor was obtained from a female donor with breast cancer. Sequencing was carried out using naive CD4+ T cells sorted from blood. Stated subset: naive CD4+ T cells, CD4+CD45RA+CD25-. The chain is built from TRBV6-1 and TRBJ1-5; possibly TRBD1 for D (6 bases). The CDR3 reads CASRPGGGGQPQHF. Here the CDR3 DNA reads TGTGCCAGCAGACCCGGGGGCGGGGGTCAGCCCCAGCATTTT.